This TCR beta chain was recovered during a study of cytomegalovirus exposure and HLA in healthy donors (dated by TCRdb to about 2017). Regarding the complete study: An earlier analysis of approximately 640 of the donors reported 250 to 350 Gb of sequence data and 117 million unique TCR beta sequences from about 179 million T cells. Approximately 300 gigabases of sequencing data and around 85 million unique TCR sequences made up an early release that covered approximately 700 HLA-typed donors. Among the roughly 430 genotyped donors, approximately 81% belonged to the genetic ancestry cluster associated with self-reported Caucasian donors. The study was designed to test whether signatures of past pathogen exposure could be identified by cataloging public T cell receptors. The study used immunosequencing to profile the T cell repertoires of hundreds of subjects and linked those repertoires to cytomegalovirus serostatus. Besides the first cohort of around 670 subjects, a separate validation cohort made up of 120 different subjects was used. To predict cytomegalovirus infection status, the study combined high-throughput TCR immunosequencing, statistical association of individual TCRs with disease status, and machine learning. To study patterns of TCR occurrence, a later analysis re-analyzed previously published TCR beta repertoires from several hundred donors and added high-resolution HLA genotyping. Rather than using new phenotypic data, the later analysis identified candidate immune exposures from TCR beta sequences and from how often those sequences occurred across donors. An earlier analysis of roughly 600 of the donors used high-throughput TCR beta sequencing to judge whether each TCR beta V gene segment behaved as functional or pseudogenic. Donor age, sex, ethnicity and CMV serostatus were compiled alongside the repertoire data. In a later genetic analysis, genome-wide SNP genotypes for about three fifths of the 666 donors were used, and that subset was treated as a discovery cohort. Every repertoire in the discovery cohort had been generated on one and the same sequencing platform. HLA typing included class I and class II loci at four-digit resolution. Typing coverage varied by locus: 629-630 donors for A, B, C, DRB1 and DQB1; roughly 560 for DQA1; some 610 for DPA1; more than 450 for DPB1. A handful of DR-DQ haplotypes were handled as single units for association and clustering because linkage in the cohort was strong. Across some 400 genotyped donors of the cohort, an average of approximately 200,000 unique TCR beta nucleotide sequences per donor were sequenced, and 15% to 20% of those sequences were non-productive.

Study-wide findings and limitations: In a later analysis, several top co-occurrence clusters were reported to appear linked to parvovirus B19, influenza, CMV and Epstein-Barr virus. Linkage disequilibrium might explain the correlated functional status among segregating V segments, but an unknown experimental factor could not be excluded. A group of highly shared sequence variants was considered likely to be a technical artifact of the sequencing pipeline. In vitro tests confirmed that three of the cytomegalovirus-associated TCR beta chains recognize cytomegalovirus antigens. The 87-base-pair reads could not distinguish some IMGT-functional V segments, including TRBV6-2 and TRBV6-3, so those segments were excluded. The authors suggested that the approach could potentially be generalized to other disease states and immunological phenotypes. Across donors, most TCR sequences were observed very rarely, whereas some public TCRs were present in many individuals. A total of 150 or so TCR beta chains were listed by the study as associated with cytomegalovirus. Only TCR beta chains were sequenced in this cohort, and the absence of alpha or paired-chain data limited detectable features. A further reported finding was that TCR beta sequences accurately predicted the HLA-A and HLA-B alleles for most subjects in the first cohort. Because some donors lacked HLA typing at each locus, the association tests relied only on the typed subset. A later analysis found that most CMV-associated TCR beta chains appeared HLA-restricted, with HLA associations seemingly driven largely by CMV exposure. Assigning TCR associations to individual alleles was difficult when HLA alleles, especially DR and DQ, strongly co-occurred. Because counts were too low, about 18 rarely observed V segments, including chromosome 9 orphons, were left out of the earlier analysis of 587 of the donors. Cytomegalovirus status was reported to be diagnosed by the classifier with high specificity and sensitivity in both the original and validation cohorts. Broadly in line with IMGT annotations, most TCR beta V segments showed up in productive rearrangements about 87% or about 30% of the time in an earlier analysis of under 700 of the donors. Presence/absence analyses assumed roughly uniform sequencing depth across donors, an assumption that may not hold. According to a later analysis, TCR association rates differed among HLA loci, with DRB1 alleles showing the most associated TCRs and HLA-C alleles showing the fewest. In a later analysis, over 15,000 TCR beta sequences were associated with specific HLA alleles at a false discovery rate of 0.05. For the cohort, immune exposure information was limited to CMV serostatus. Compared with the roughly 700-donor mean, donors in an Asian-associated ancestry cluster had fewer N-insertions in productive TCRs, according to a later genetic analysis. A later genetic analysis associated a missense DCLRE1C variant with V-gene and J-gene trimming of TCR beta chains, and an independent cohort replicated the association. In a later analysis, HLA-associated TCR beta chains showed more clonal expansion and lower generation probabilities than non-associated chains that were equally common.

The cohort was made up of several hundred healthy bone marrow donors. Cohort members were all nominally healthy when sampled, although unrecorded immune exposures were likely present. The donor tested CMV seropositive, placing the donor among the 289 seropositive members of the cohort. Each donor provided a peripheral blood sample, and peripheral blood mononuclear cells were used for TCR beta sequencing. The Qiagen DNeasy Blood Extraction Kit was used to extract genomic DNA from the blood cell samples. Library method: the immunoSEQ multiplex PCR assay. The multiplex PCR relied on a mix of 60 forward primers for TCR Vbeta segments and 13 reverse primers for TCR Jbeta segments. The CDR3 region of rearranged TCR beta genes was amplified from genomic DNA with a multiplex PCR assay. On the Illumina HiSeq System, the amplified TCR beta libraries were sequenced as 87-base-pair reads. From the authors' description of their analysis: A later analysis tallied tens of millions of unique TCR beta chains across the 666 repertoires, and some 10 million of those chains were shared by two or more donors. A nearest-neighbor algorithm error-corrected the raw reads and collapsed the reads into unique sequences, merging closely related sequences to remove PCR and sequencing errors. CDR3 sequences were aligned to IMGT reference sequences to assign V, D and J gene segments. For a sequence to be retained, at least a six-nucleotide match to both a V gene segment and a J gene segment was required. Rearrangements were called productive when the CDR3 lacked stop codons and stayed in frame with V and J; all others were non-productive. Following IMGT convention, CDR3 was defined as the stretch from the second conserved V-encoded cysteine to the conserved J-encoded phenylalanine. Sequences without an unambiguous match to a single V gene segment were excluded from the earlier analysis of approximately 560 of the donors. In an earlier analysis of several hundred of the donors, a V segment was called functional when productive rearrangements were above 56.7%, and segregating when the standard deviation between donors exceeded 5%. A statistical classification framework was developed to diagnose cytomegalovirus status using the catalog of TCR beta chain sequences. V and J gene assignment, in a later analysis, came from comparing TCR nucleotide sequences with IMGT/GENE-DB human TR gene sequences. A later analysis assigned CDR3 sequences and most-parsimonious VDJ recombination scenarios with the TCRdist pipeline. In a later analysis, each TCR beta chain was defined by its CDR3 amino acid sequence together with its V-gene family, and reads lacking a unique V-gene family were excluded. As a way to deal with suspected cross-contamination and a sequencing artifact, a later analysis dropped 450 to 600 nucleotide sequences that were highly shared and had low generation probability. In a later analysis, a clonal expansion index for each public chain was calculated from normalized within-repertoire ranks of inferred template counts. In a later analysis, generation probabilities were computed with a VDJ recombination model fitted to out-of-frame rearrangements, and the resulting probabilities were checked against IGoR. In a later analysis, TCR-TCR, TCR-HLA and TCR-CMV co-occurrence was scored with hypergeometric tests, and a repertoire-size bias correction was applied to TCR pairs. False discovery rates were estimated in a later analysis by permuting HLA or CMV assignments 20 times. A later analysis grouped co-occurring TCRs with DBSCAN, adding TCRdist sequence similarity when clustering within HLA-allele-positive subsets. Repertoires with fewer than 30,000 or more than 120,000 public chains were left out of co-occurrence clustering, as were a handful of repertoires with anomalous nucleotide sharing. TCRdb obtained this table from immuneACCESS and retained in-frame rearrangements with V and J assigned. These tables miss some clones; where compared with another copy, unresolved V genes account for less than half of the shortfall, and the remainder is unexplained. That table furnishes V, J and clone size, whereas the DNA furnished D and trimming. This sample gives about 150,000 clones in total; approximately 73% of them show up just once. The ten largest make up about 5.4% of the sample.

CDR1 and CDR2 were assigned from the germline V gene as LGHNT and FRNRAP. The CDR3 numbers 13 residues from cysteine through phenylalanine. Only the CDR3 part of the read is kept: 39 bases, read in frame from the first base. Deletion took 3 bases off V and 5 bases off J, with a span of 10 bases between the germline ends. The table lists this clone with a few counts. No antigen is known for it. No base quality information exists; no much larger clone differs at one position. The sample comprised PBMCs. Rearrangement joined TRBV12-5 to TRBJ2-5; no D gene can be assigned with confidence. This receptor was taken from a woman under 30 in good health and CMV-seropositive. The DNA sequence is as follows: TGTGCTAGTGGTTTTGGGCCCTGGGAGACCCAGTACTTC. Translated, this gives CASGFGPWETQYF. Reference TRBV12-5 and TRBJ2-5 genes cover what lies past the CDR3, so the full variable domain is DARVTQTPRHKVTEMGQEVTMRCQPILGHNTVFWYRQTMMQGLELLAYFRNRAPLDDSGMPKDRFSAEMPDATLATLKIQPSEPRDSAVYFCASGFGPWETQYFGPGTRLLVL.